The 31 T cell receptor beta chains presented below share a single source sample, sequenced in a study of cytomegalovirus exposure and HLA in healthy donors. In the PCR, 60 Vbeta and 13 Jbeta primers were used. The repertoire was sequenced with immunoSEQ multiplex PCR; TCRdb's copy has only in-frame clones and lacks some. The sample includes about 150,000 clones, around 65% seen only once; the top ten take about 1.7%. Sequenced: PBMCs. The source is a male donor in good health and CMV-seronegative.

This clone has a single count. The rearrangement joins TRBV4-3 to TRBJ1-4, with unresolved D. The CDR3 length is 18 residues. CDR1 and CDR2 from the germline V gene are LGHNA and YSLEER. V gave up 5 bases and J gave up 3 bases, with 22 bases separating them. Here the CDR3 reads CASSRGSTLSVANEKLFF. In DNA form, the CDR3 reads TGCGCCAGCAGCAGAGGGTCTACGTTATCCGTAGCTAATGAAAAACTGTTTTTT.

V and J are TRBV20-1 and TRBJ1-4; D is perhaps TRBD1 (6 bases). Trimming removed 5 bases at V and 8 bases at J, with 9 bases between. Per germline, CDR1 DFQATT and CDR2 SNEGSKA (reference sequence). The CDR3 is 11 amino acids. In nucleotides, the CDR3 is TGCAGTGCTGACCAGGGGGAAAAACTGTTTTTT. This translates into CSADQGEKLFF.

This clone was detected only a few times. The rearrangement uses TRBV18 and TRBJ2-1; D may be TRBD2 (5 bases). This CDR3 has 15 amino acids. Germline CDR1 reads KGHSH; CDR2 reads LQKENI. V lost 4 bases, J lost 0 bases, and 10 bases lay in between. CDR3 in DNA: TGTGCCAGCTCACTACTAGGGAGCTCCTACAATGAGCAGTTCTTC. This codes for CASSLLGSSYNEQFF.

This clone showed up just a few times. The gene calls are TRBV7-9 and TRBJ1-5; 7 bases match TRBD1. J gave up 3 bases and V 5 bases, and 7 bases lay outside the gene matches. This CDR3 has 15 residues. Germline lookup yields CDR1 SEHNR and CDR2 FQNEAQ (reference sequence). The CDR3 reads CASSPGTAANQPQHF. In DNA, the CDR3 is TGTGCCAGCAGCCCCGGGACAGCAGCCAATCAGCCCCAGCATTTT. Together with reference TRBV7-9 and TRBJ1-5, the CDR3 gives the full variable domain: DTGVSQNPRHKITKRGQNVTFRCDPISEHNRLYWYRQTLGQGPEFLTYFQNEAQLEKSRLLSDRFSAERPKGSFSTLEIQRTEQGDSAMYLCASSPGTAANQPQHFGDGTRLSIL.

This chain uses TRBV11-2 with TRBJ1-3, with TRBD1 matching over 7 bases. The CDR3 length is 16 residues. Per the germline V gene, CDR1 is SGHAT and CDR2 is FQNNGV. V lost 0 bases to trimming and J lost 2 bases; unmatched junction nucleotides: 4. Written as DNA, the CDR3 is TGTGCCAGCAGCTTAGACCCAGGGGGTACTGGAAACACCATATATTTT. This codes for CASSLDPGGTGNTIYF.

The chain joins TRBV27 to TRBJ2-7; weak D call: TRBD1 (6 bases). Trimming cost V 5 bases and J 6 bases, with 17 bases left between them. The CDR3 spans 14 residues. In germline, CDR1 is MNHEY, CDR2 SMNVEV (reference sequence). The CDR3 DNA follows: TGTGCCAGCAGTCGCCCCACAGGGTCGGGCGAGCAGTACTTC. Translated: CASSRPTGSGEQYF.

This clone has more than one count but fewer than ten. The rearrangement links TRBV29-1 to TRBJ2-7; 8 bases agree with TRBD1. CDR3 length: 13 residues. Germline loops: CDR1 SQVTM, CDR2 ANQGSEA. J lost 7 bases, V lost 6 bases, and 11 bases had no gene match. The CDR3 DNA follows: TGCAGCGTCGGACAGGGAGGATTGGGGGAGCAGTACTTC. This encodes CSVGQGGLGEQYF.

CDR3 sequence: CASSLDSSNQPQHF. CDR3 nucleotides: TGTGCCAGCAGCTTGGACAGTAGCAATCAGCCCCAGCATTTT. This rearrangement joins TRBV5-6 to TRBJ1-5; D remains unclear. Germline V gives CDR1 SGHDT, CDR2 YYEEEE. The CDR3 has 14 amino acids. V shed 0 bases and J shed 0 bases, with 4 bases lying between them.

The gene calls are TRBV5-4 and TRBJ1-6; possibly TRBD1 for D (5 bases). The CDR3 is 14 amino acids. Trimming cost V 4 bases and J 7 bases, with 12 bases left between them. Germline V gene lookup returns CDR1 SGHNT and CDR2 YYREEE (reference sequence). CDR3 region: CASSLGRGNSPLHF. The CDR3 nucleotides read TGTGCCAGCAGCCTCGGACGGGGGAATTCACCCCTCCACTTT.

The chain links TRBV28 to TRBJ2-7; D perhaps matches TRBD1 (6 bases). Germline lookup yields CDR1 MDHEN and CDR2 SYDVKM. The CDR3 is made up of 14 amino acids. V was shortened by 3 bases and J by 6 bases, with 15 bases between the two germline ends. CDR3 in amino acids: CASSLYRERGEQYF. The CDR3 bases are TGTGCCAGCAGTTTGTACAGGGAACGAGGCGAGCAGTACTTC.

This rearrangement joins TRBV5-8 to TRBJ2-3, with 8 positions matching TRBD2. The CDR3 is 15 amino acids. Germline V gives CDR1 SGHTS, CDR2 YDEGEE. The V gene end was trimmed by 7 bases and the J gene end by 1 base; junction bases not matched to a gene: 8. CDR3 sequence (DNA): TGTGCCAGCCTCTGGGGAGCGGGGGGCACAGATACGCAGTATTTT. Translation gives CASLWGAGGTDTQYF.

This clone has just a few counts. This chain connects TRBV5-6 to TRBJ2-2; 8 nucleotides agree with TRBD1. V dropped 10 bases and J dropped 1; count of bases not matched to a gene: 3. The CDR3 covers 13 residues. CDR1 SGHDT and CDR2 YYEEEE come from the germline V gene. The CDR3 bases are TGTGCCGGAGGACAGGGGAACACCGGGGAGCTGTTTTTT. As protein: CAGGQGNTGELFF.

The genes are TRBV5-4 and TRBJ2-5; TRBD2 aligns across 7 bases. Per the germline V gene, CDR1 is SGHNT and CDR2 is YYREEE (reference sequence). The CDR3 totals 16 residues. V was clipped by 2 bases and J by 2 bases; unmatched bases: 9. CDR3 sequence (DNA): TGTGCCAGCAGCTTAGGAAGCGGGGTAGTTCAAGAGACCCAGTACTTC. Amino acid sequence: CASSLGSGVVQETQYF.

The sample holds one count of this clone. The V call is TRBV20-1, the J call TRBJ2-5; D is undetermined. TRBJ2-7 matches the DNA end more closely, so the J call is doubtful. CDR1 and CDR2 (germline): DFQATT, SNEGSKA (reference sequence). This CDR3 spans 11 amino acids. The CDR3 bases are TGCAGTGCTGAAGTTTCCTACGAGCAGTACTTC. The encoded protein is CSAEVSYEQYF.

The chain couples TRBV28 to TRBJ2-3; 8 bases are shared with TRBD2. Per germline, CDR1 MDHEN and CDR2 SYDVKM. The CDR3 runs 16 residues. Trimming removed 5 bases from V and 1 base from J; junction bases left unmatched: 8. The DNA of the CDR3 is TGTGCCAGCAGTAAGCCCGCGGGAGGCGGCACAGATACGCAGTATTTT. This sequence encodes CASSKPAGGGTDTQYF.

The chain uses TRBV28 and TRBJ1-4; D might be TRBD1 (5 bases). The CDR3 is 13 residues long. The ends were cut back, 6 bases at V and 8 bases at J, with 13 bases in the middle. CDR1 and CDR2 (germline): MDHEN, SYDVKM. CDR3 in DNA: TGTGCCAGCAGACTACCGGGGGGGGAAAAACTGTTTTTT. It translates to CASRLPGGEKLFF.

The CDR3 coding sequence is TGTGCTAGTGGGGGCCCCGGGACACGGGACTACGAGCAGTACTTC. Its protein is CASGGPGTRDYEQYF. The V call is TRBV12-5, the J call TRBJ2-7; D is possibly TRBD1 (6 bases). The CDR3 extends over 15 amino acids. The V end lost 6 bases, the J end lost 3 bases, and 18 bases lay between the germline ends. Germline lookup yields CDR1 LGHNT and CDR2 FRNRAP. Using reference TRBV12-5 and TRBJ2-7 for the parts outside the CDR3, the full variable domain is DARVTQTPRHKVTEMGQEVTMRCQPILGHNTVFWYRQTMMQGLELLAYFRNRAPLDDSGMPKDRFSAEMPDATLATLKIQPSEPRDSAVYFCASGGPGTRDYEQYFGPGTRLTVT.

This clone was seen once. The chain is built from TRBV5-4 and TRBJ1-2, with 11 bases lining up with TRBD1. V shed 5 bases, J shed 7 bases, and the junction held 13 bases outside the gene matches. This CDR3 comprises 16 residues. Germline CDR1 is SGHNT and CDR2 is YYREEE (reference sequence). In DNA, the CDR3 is TGTGCCAGCAGTCCGTTTCCCGGGACAGGGGGTGGTGGCTACACCTTC. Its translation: CASSPFPGTGGGGYTF. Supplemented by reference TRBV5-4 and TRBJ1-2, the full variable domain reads ETGVTQSPTHLIKTRGQQVTLRCSSQSGHNTVSWYQQALGQGPQFIFQYYREEENGRGNFPPRFSGLQFPNYSSELNVNALELDDSALYLCASSPFPGTGGGGYTFGSGTRLTVV.

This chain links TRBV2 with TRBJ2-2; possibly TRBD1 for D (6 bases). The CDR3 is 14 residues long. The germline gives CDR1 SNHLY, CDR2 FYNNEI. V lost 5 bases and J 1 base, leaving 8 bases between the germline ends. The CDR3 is CASSPGQNTGELFF. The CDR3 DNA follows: TGTGCCAGCAGTCCGGGACAGAACACCGGGGAGCTGTTTTTT.

The CDR3 reads CASSQDLGVFYGYTF. The DNA for the CDR3 is TGTGCCAGCAGCCAAGATCTCGGGGTTTTCTATGGCTACACCTTC. This chain connects TRBV4-2 to TRBJ1-2; no clear D gene. Germline values: CDR1 LGHNA, CDR2 YNFKEQ. CDR3 length equals 15 residues. V lost 0 bases, J lost 4 bases, and 12 bases lay in between.

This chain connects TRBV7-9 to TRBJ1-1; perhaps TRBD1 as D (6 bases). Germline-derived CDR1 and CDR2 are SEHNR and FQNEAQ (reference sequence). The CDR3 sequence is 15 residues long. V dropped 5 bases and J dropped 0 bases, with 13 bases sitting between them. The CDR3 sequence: CASSTWTVMNTEAFF. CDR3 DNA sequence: TGTGCCAGCAGCACCTGGACAGTCATGAACACTGAAGCTTTCTTT.

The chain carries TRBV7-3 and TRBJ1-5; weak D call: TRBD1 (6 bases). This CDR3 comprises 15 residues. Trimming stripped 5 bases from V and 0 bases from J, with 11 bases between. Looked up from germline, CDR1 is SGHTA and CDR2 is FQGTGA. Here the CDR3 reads CASSRGHTSNQPQHF. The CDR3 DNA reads TGTGCCAGCAGCCGGGGACATACTAGCAATCAGCCCCAGCATTTT.

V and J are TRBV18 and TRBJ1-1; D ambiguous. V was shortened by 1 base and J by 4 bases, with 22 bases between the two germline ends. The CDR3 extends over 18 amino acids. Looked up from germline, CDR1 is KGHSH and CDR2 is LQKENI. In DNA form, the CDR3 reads TGTGCCAGCTCACCACTTAATCCGGGGTTGGGAGTGGGCACTGAAGCTTTCTTT. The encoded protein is CASSPLNPGLGVGTEAFF.

Here the CDR3 reads CASGRDMGRAETQYF. The CDR3 DNA reads TGTGCCAGCGGCCGAGACATGGGCAGGGCAGAGACCCAGTACTTC. V gene TRBV6-5 combines with J gene TRBJ2-5; tentative D call: TRBD1 (5 bases). The CDR3 contains 15 residues. Looked up from germline, CDR1 is MNHEY and CDR2 is SVGAGI. V was pared by 8 bases and J by 4 bases, with 20 bases between.

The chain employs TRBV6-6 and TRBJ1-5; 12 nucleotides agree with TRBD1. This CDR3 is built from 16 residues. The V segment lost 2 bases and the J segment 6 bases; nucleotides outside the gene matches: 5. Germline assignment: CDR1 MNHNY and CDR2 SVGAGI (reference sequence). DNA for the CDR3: TGTGCCAGCAGTTACCGGGGACAGGGGGCCCCTCAGCCCCAGCATTTT. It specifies CASSYRGQGAPQPQHF.

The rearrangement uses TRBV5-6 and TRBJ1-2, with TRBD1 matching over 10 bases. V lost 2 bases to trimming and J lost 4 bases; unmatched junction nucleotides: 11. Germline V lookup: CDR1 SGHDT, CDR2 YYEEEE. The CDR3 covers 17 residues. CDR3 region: CASSFGDRGFVGYGYTF. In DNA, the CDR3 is TGTGCCAGCAGCTTCGGGGACAGGGGTTTCGTAGGCTATGGCTACACCTTC. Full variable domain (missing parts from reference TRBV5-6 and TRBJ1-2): DAGVTQSPTHLIKTRGQQVTLRCSPKSGHDTVSWYQQALGQGPQFIFQYYEEEERQRGNFPDRFSGHQFPNYSSELNVNALLLGDSALYLCASSFGDRGFVGYGYTFGSGTRLTVV.

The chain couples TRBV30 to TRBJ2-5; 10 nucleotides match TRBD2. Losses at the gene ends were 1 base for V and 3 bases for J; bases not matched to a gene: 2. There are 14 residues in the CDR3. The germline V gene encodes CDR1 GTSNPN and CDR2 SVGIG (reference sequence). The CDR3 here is CAWSDGLAEETQYF. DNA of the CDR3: TGTGCCTGGAGTGACGGACTAGCGGAAGAGACCCAGTACTTC. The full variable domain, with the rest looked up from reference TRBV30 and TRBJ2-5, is SQTIHQWPATLVQPVGSPLSLECTVEGTSNPNLYWYRQAAGRGLQLLFYSVGIGQISSEVPQNLSASRPQDRQFILSSKKLLLSDSGFYLCAWSDGLAEETQYFGPGTRLLVL.

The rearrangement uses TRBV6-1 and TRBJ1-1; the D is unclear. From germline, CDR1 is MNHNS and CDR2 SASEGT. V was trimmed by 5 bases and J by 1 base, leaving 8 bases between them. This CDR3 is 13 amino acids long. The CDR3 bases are TGTGCCAGCAGTAGTGAGGAGAACACTGAAGCTTTCTTT. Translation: CASSSEENTEAFF.

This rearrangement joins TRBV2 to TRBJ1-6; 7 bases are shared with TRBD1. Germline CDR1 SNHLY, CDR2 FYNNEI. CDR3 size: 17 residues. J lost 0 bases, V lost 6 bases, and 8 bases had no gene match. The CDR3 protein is CASRGTATISYNSPLHF. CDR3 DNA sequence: TGTGCCAGCAGGGGGACAGCTACTATCTCCTATAATTCACCCCTCCACTTT.

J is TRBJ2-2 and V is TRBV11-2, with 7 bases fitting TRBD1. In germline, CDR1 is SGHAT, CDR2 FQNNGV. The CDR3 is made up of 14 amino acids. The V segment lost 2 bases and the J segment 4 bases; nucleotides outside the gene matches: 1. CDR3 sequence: CASSLSGGTGELFF. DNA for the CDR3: TGTGCCAGCAGCTTATCAGGGGGCACCGGGGAGCTGTTTTTT.

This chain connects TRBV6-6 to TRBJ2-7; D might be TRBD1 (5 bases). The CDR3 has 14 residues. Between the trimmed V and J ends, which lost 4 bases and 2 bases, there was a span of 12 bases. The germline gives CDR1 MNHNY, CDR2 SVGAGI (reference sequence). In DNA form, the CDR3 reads TGTGCCAGCAGTTTAACAGGTTATACCTACGAGCAGTACTTC. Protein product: CASSLTGYTYEQYF.